The source of this T cell receptor beta chain is a study of long-term antiretroviral therapy in people with HIV. Study-wide results and limits: Even long-term ART left TRB diversity below transplant donor controls, despite gains. CDR3 length ranges were narrower in HIV repertoires than in controls.

With survey level as its setting, the immunoSEQ assay was v3.0. Clones were sequenced by immunoSEQ multiplex PCR, and TCRdb holds only the in-frame ones, with some missing. The sample has roughly 34,000 clones, around 94% seen once. To note about this clone: Its antigen is undetermined.

This TCR came from a woman in her forties or fifties with HIV. The sequenced sample was unsorted PBMCs, obtained about 5.1 years after starting antiretroviral therapy.

CDR3 nucleotide sequence: TGTGCCAGCAGCTTGGGAGACAACATTAAGGTCTATGGCTACACCTTC. Translation: CASSLGDNIKVYGYTF. The chain has TRBV5-4 and TRBJ1-2, with D uncertain. This CDR3 has 16 residues. Trimming took 0 bases from V and 4 from J, leaving 16 bases between them. Germline lookup yields CDR1 SGHNT and CDR2 YYREEE (reference sequence).